These T cell receptor beta chains were read from a single sample in a study of T cell responses to AZD1222 COVID-19 vaccine. The assay was immunoSEQ multiplex PCR, and TCRdb's table has in-frame clones only and misses some. The sample consists of over 120,000 clones, 80% to 95% of them appearing once. Sequenced here: peripheral blood, sampled on day 0 of AZD1222 vaccination. The origin of the receptors is an adult in good health. Each CDR3 is given with its conserved first and last residue. The D gene is left open where the match is weak. Size is stated for part of the rows, as once, few or many counts, or as a class when the clone is expanded.

D	V	J	size	CDR3	DNA
TRBD1	TRBV5-6	TRBJ1-2	-	CASSLANRGVYGYTF	TGTGCCAGCAGCTTGGCCAACAGGGGAGTCTATGGCTACACCTTC
-	TRBV29-1	TRBJ2-2	once	CSVEVFRGHTNTGELFF	TGCAGCGTTGAAGTGTTTCGGGGACATACAAACACCGGGGAGCTGTTTTTT
TRBD1	TRBV7-8	TRBJ1-3	few	CASSLKQGLLDSGNTIYF	TGTGCCAGCAGCCTCAAACAGGGGCTACTAGACTCTGGAAACACCATATATTTT
-	TRBV12-3/TRBV12-4	TRBJ2-3	-	CASSHSTDTQYF	TGTGCCAGCAGCCACAGCACAGATACGCAGTATTTT
TRBD1	TRBV19	TRBJ2-7	-	CASRSGGTGSYEQYF	TGTGCCAGTAGGTCAGGCGGGACAGGCTCCTACGAGCAGTACTTC
TRBD1	TRBV5-6	TRBJ2-7	-	CASSGRDRYEQYF	TGTGCCAGCAGCGGTCGGGACAGATACGAGCAGTACTTC
-	TRBV5-4	TRBJ2-1	-	CASSGSRARVDNEQFF	TGTGCCAGCAGCGGATCACGGGCGCGGGTAGACAATGAGCAGTTCTTC
-	TRBV6-5	TRBJ2-7	-	CASSYSRSEQYF	TGTGCCAGCAGTTACTCAAGGTCCGAGCAGTACTTC
-	TRBV25-1	TRBJ1-4	-	CASSDRGFGEKLFF	TGTGCCAGCAGTGACCGGGGGTTCGGCGAAAAACTGTTTTTT
-	TRBV6-2/TRBV6-3	TRBJ2-7	-	CASSRPFTYEQYF	TGTGCCAGCAGCCGACCATTTACCTACGAGCAGTACTTC
-	TRBV24-1	TRBJ2-7	once	CATSAPTGIGEQYF	TGTGCCACCAGTGCCCCGACCGGGATAGGGGAGCAGTACTTC
-	TRBV30	TRBJ1-2	-	CAWSGVRGEGYGYTF	TGTGCCTGGAGTGGAGTTAGGGGGGAAGGCTATGGCTACACCTTC
-	TRBV7-2	TRBJ2-2	-	CASSLRTGRNGELFF	TGTGCCAGCAGCTTAAGGACGGGACGGAACGGGGAGCTGTTTTTT
-	TRBV3-1/TRBV3-2	TRBJ2-5	-	CASSPTAGWGETQYF	TGTGCCAGCAGCCCGACGGCGGGATGGGGTGAGACCCAGTACTTC
-	TRBV6-1	TRBJ1-4	-	CASSEPSAGELFF	TGTGCCAGCAGTGAACCCTCCGCCGGCGAACTGTTTTTT
-	TRBV19	TRBJ2-7	-	CASSATGTHYEQYF	TGTGCCAGTAGTGCAACAGGGACCCACTACGAGCAGTACTTC